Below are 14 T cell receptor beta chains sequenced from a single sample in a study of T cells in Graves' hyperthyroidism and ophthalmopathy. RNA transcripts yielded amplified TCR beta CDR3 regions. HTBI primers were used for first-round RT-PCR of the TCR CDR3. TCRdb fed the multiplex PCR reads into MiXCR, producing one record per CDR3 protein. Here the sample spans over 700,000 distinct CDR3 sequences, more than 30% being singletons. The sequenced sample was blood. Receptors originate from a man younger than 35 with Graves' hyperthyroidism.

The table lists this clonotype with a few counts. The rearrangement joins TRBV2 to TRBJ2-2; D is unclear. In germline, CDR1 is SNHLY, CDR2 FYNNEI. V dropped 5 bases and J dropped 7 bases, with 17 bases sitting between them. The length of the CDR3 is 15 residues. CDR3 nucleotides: TGTGCCAGCAGTCGAATGGGGATGTTAGTCGGGGAGCTGTTTTTT. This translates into CASSRMGMLVGELFF. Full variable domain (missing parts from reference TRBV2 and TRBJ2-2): EPEVTQTPSHQVTQMGQEVILRCVPISNHLYFYWYRQILGQKVEFLVSFYNNEISEKSEIFDDQFSVERPDGSNFTLKIRSTKLEDSAMYFCASSRMGMLVGELFFGEGSRLTVL.

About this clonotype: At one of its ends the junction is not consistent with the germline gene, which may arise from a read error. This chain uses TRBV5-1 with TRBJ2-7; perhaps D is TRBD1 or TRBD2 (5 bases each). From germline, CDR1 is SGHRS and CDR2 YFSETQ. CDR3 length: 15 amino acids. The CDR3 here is CASSSLRDPPYEQYF. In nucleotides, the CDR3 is TGTGCCAGCAGCTCTCTCCGGGACCCGCCCTACGAGCAGTACTTC.

DNA of the CDR3: TGTGCCAGCAGTACCGGACAGGACTCCTACGAGCAGTACTTC. Amino acid sequence: CASSTGQDSYEQYF. The chain joins TRBV7-9 to TRBJ2-7; 7 bases fit TRBD1. The J segment lost 0 bases and the V segment lost 6 bases, leaving 5 bases of the junction unmatched. The CDR3 spans 14 residues. Germline values: CDR1 SEHNR, CDR2 FQNEAQ (reference sequence).

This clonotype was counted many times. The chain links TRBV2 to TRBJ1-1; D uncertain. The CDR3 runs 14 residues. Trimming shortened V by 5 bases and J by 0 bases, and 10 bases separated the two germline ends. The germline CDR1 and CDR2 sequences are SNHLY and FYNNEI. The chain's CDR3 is CASSRTLLNTEAFF. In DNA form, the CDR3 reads TGTGCCAGCAGTCGAACACTTTTGAACACTGAAGCTTTCTTT.

The CDR3 nucleotides read TGTGCCATCAGTGAACTAGCGGATACGCAGTATTTT. This gives the protein CAISELADTQYF. The chain couples TRBV10-3 to TRBJ1-5; 7 bases fit TRBD2. TRBJ2-3 explains the end of the DNA better; the J call may be wrong. Germline V gene sequence: CDR1 ENHRY, CDR2 SYGVKD. This CDR3 has 12 amino acids.

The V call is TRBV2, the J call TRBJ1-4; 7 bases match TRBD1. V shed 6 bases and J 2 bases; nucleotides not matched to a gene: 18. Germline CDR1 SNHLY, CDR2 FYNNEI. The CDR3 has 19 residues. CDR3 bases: TGTGCCAGCAGCTTGGTTGGTGGCAGGGGGGAGGCGACTAATGAAAAACTGTTTTTT. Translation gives CASSLVGGRGEATNEKLFF.

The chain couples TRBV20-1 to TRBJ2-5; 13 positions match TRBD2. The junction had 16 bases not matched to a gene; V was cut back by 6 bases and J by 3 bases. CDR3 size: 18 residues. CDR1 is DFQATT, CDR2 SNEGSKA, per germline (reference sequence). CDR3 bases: TGCAGTGCCTCACTTTTTTCCTTCACTAGCGGGGGGGAAGAGACCCAGTACTTC. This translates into CSASLFSFTSGGEETQYF.

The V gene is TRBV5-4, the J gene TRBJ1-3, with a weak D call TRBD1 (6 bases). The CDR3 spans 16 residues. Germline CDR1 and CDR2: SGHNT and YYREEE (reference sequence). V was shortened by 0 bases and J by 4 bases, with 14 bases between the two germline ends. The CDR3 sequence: CASSLASSGDGNTIYF. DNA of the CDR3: TGTGCCAGCAGCTTGGCCTCATCAGGGGACGGAAACACCATATATTTT.

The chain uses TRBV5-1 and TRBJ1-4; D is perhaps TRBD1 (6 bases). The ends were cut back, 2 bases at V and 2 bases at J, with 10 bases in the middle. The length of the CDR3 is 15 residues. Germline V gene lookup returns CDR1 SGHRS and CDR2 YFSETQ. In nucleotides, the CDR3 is TGCGCCAGCAGCTTACAGGGAGGTACTAATGAAAAACTGTTTTTT. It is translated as CASSLQGGTNEKLFF.

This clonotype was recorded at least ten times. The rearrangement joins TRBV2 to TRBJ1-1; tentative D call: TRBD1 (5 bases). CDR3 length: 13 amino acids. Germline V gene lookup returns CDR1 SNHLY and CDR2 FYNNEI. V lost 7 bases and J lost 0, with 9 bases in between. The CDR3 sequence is CASNPGMNTEAFF. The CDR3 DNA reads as TGTGCCAGCAATCCAGGGATGAACACTGAAGCTTTCTTT.

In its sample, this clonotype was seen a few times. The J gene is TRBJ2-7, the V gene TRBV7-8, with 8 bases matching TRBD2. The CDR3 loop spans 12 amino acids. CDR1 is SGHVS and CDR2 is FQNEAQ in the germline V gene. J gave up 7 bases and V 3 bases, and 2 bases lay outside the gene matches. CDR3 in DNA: TGTGCCAGCAGCTTCGGGGGGGAAGAGCAGTACTTC. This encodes CASSFGGEEQYF.

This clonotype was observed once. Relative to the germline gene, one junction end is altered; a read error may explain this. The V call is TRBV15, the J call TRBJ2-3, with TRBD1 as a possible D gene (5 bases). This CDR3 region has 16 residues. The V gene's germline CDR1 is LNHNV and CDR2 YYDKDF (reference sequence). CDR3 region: CVTSRTTGTGTDTQYF. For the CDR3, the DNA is TGTGTCACCAGCAGAACCACAGGAACCGGCACAGATACGCAGTATTTT.

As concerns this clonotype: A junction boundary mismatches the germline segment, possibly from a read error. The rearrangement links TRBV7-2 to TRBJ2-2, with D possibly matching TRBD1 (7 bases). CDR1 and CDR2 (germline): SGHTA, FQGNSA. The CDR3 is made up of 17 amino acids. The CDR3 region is CASSHGGGSANTGELFF. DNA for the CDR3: TGTGCCAGCAGCCACGGAGGGGGCTCCGCGAACACTGGGGAGCTGTTTTTT.

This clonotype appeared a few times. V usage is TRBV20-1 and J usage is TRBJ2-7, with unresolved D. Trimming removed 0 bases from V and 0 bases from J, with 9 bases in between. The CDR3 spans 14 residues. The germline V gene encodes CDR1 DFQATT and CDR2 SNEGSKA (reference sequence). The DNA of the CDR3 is TGCAGTGCTAGAGATGAGCAGAGCTCCTACGAGCAGTACTTC. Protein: CSARDEQSSYEQYF.